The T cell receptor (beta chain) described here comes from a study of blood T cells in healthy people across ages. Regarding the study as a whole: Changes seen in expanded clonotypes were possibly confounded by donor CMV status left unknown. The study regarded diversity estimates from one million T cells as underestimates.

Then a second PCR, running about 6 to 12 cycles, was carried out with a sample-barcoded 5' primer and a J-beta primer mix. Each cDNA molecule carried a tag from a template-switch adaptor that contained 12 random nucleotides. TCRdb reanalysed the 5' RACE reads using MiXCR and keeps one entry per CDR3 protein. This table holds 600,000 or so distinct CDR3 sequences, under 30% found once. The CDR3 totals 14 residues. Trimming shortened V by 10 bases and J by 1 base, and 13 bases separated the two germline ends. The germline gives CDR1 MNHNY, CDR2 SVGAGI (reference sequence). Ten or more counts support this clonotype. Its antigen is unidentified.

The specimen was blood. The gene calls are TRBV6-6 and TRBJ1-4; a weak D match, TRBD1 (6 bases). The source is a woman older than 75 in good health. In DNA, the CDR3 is TGTGCCACCTGGGGGCAGGGAACTAATGAAAAACTGTTTTTT. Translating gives CATWGQGTNEKLFF.